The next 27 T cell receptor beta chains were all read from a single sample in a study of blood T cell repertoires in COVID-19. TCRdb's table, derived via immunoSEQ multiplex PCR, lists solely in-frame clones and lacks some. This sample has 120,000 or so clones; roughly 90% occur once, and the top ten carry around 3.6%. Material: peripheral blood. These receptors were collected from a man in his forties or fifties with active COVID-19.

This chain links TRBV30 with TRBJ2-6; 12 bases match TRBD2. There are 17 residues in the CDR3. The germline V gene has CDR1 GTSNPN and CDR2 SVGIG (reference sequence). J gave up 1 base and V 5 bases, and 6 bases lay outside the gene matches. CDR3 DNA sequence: TGTGCCTGGGCTGGACTAGCGGGAAGTTCTGGGGCCAACGTCCTGACTTTC. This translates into CAWAGLAGSSGANVLTF.

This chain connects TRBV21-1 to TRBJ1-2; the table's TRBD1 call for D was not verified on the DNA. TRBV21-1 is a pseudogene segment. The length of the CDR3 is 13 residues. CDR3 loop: CASSNFSSYGYTF. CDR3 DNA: TGTGCCAGCAGCAATTTTTCATCCTATGGCTACACCTTC.

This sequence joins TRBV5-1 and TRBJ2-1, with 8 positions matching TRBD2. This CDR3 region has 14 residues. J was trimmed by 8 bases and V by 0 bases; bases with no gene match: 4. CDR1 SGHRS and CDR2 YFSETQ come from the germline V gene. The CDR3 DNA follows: TGCGCCAGCAGCTTGGCGGGGGGGCTTGATGAGCAGTTCTTC. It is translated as CASSLAGGLDEQFF.

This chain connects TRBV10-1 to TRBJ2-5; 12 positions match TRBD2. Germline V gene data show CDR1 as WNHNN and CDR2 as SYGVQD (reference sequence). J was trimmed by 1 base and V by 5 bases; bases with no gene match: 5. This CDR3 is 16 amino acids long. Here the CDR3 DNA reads TGCGCCAGCAGTAAAACTAGCGGGGGGACCCAAGAGACCCAGTACTTC. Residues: CASSKTSGGTQETQYF.

CDR3 sequence (DNA): TGTGCCAGCAGTACCGAAGGGACAGTAACCTACGAGCAGTACGTC. Translated, it gives CASSTEGTVTYEQYV. The chain links TRBV6-5 to TRBJ2-7; 7 nucleotides line up with TRBD1. The CDR3 loop spans 15 amino acids. Germline-derived CDR1 and CDR2 are MNHEY and SVGAGI. With 5 bases clipped from V and 2 bases from J, the junction kept 9 bases outside the gene matches.

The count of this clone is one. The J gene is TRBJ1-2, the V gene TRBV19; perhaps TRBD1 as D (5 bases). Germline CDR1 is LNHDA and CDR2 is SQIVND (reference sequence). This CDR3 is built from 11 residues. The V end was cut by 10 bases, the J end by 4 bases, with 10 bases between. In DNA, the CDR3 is TGTGCCACCGCGACAGCCTATGGCTACACCTTC. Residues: CATATAYGYTF.

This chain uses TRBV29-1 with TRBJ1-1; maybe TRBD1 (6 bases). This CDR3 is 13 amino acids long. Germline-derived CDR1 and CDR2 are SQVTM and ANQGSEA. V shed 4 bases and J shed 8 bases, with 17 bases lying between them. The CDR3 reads CSVARNGDIEAFF. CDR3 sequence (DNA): TGCAGCGTTGCCCGTAACGGGGACATCGAAGCTTTCTTT.

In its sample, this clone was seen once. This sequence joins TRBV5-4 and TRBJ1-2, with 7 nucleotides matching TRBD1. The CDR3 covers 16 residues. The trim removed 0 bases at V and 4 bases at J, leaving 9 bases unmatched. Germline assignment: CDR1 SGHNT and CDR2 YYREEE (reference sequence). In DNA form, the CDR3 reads TGTGCCAGCAGCTTGGGTACAGGGGTTATTGGCTATGGCTACACCTTC. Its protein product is CASSLGTGVIGYGYTF. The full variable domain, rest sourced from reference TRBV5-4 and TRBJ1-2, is ETGVTQSPTHLIKTRGQQVTLRCSSQSGHNTVSWYQQALGQGPQFIFQYYREEENGRGNFPPRFSGLQFPNYSSELNVNALELDDSALYLCASSLGTGVIGYGYTFGSGTRLTVV.

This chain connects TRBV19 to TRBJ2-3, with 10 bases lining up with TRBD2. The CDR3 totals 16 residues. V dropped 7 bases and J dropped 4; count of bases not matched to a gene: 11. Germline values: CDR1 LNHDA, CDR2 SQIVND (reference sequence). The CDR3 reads CASKGTGLAEADTQYF. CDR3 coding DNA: TGTGCCAGTAAAGGGACCGGACTAGCGGAAGCAGATACGCAGTATTTT.

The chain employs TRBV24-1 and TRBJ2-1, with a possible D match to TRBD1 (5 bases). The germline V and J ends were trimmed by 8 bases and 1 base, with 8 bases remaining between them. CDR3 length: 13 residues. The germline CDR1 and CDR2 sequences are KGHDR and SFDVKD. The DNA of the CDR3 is TGTGCCACCACGGCAGGGTCCTACAATGAGCAGTTCTTC. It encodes CATTAGSYNEQFF.

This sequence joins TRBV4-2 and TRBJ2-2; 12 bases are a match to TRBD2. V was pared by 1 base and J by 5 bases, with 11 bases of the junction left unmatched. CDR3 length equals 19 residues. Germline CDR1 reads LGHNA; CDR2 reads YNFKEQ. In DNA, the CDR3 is TGTGCCAGCAGCCAAGGGGAGGCTAGCGGGGGGGCGCGGACCGGGGAGCTGTTTTTT. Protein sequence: CASSQGEASGGARTGELFF.

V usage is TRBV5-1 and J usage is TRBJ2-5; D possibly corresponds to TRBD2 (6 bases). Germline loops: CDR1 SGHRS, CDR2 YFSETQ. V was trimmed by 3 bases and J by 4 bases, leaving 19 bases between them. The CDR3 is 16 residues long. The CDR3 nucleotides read TGCGCCAGCAGCTCCCAATGGACTCACGGGGGAGAGACCCAGTACTTC. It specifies CASSSQWTHGGETQYF.

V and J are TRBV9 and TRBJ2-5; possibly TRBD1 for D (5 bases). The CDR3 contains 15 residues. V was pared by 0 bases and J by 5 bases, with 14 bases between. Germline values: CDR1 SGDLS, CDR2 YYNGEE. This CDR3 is CASSVGAGQTETQYF. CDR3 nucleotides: TGTGCCAGCAGCGTAGGAGCAGGGCAGACTGAGACCCAGTACTTC.

The CDR3 nucleotides are TGTGCCAGCAGTGGACAGGGTATGTCTCAGCCCCAGCATTTT. It encodes CASSGQGMSQPQHF. The chain couples TRBV2 to TRBJ1-5; 7 nucleotides agree with TRBD1. The CDR3 runs to 14 residues. The junction had 6 bases not matched to a gene; V was cut back by 4 bases and J by 6 bases. Germline CDR1 and CDR2: SNHLY and FYNNEI. Looking up the rest from reference TRBV2 and TRBJ1-5 gives the full variable domain: EPEVTQTPSHQVTQMGQEVILRCVPISNHLYFYWYRQILGQKVEFLVSFYNNEISEKSEIFDDQFSVERPDGSNFTLKIRSTKLEDSAMYFCASSGQGMSQPQHFGDGTRLSIL.

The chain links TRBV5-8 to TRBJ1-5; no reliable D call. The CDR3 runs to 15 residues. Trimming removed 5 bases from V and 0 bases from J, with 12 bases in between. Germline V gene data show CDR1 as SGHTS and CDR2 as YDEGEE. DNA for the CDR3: TGTGCCAGCAGTTCTGACGGGATTAGCAATCAGCCCCAGCATTTT. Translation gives CASSSDGISNQPQHF.

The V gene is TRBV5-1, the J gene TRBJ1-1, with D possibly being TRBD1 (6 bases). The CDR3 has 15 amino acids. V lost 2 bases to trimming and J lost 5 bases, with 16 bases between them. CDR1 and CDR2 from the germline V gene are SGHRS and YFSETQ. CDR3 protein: CASSFTMDSRTEAFF. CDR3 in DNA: TGCGCCAGCAGCTTTACAATGGACAGCCGAACTGAAGCTTTCTTT. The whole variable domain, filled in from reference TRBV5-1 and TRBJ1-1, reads KAGVTQTPRYLIKTRGQQVTLSCSPISGHRSVSWYQQTPGQGLQFLFEYFSETQRNKGNFPGRFSGRQFSNSRSEMNVSTLELGDSALYLCASSFTMDSRTEAFFGQGTRLTVV.

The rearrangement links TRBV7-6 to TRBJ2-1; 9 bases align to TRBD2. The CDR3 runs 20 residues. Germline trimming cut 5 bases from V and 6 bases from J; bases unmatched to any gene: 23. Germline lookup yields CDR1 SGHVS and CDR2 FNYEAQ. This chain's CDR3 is CASSPFRLAGPVPTCNEQFF. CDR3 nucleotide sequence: TGTGCCAGCAGCCCCTTTCGGCTAGCGGGACCCGTTCCTACCTGCAATGAGCAGTTCTTC.

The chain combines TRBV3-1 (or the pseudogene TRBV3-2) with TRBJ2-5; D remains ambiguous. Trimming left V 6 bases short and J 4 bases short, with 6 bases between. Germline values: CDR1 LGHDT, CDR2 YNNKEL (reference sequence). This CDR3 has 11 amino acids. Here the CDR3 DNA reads TGTGCCAGCAGACTTCTAGAGACCCAGTACTTC. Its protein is CASRLLETQYF.

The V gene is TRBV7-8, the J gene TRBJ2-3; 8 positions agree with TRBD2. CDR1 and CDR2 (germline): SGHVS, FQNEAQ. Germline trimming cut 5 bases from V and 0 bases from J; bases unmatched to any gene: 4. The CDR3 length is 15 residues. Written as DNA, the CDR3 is TGTGCCAGCAGCGATAGCGGGGCTAGCACAGATACGCAGTATTTT. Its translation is CASSDSGASTDTQYF.

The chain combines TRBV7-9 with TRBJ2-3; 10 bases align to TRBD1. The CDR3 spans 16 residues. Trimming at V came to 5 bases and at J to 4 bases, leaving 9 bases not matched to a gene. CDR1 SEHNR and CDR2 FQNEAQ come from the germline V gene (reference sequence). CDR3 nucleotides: TGTGCCAGCAGCCCCGACCCGGGACAGGGGCCAGATACGCAGTATTTT. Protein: CASSPDPGQGPDTQYF. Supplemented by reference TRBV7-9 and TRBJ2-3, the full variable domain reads DTGVSQNPRHKITKRGQNVTFRCDPISEHNRLYWYRQTLGQGPEFLTYFQNEAQLEKSRLLSDRFSAERPKGSFSTLEIQRTEQGDSAMYLCASSPDPGQGPDTQYFGPGTRLTVL.

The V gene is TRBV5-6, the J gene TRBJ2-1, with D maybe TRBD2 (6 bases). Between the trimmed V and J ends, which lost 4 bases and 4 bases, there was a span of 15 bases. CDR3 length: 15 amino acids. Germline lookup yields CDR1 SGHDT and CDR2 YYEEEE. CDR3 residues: CASSLGLSRYNEQFF. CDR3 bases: TGTGCCAGCAGCCTGGGACTCTCACGATACAATGAGCAGTTCTTC.

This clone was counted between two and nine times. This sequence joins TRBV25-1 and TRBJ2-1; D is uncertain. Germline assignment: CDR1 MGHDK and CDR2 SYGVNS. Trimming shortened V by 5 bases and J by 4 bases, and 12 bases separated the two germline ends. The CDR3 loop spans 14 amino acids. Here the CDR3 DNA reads TGTGCCAGCAGTCCGCTAGACGGTTACAATGAGCAGTTCTTC. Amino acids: CASSPLDGYNEQFF.

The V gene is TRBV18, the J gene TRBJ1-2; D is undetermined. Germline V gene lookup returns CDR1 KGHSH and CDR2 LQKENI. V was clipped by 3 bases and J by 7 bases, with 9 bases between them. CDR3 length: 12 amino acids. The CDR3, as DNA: TGTGCCAGCTCACCGAGCGGTCTTGGCTACACCTTC. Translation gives CASSPSGLGYTF.

The CDR3 protein is CASSFGRIYGYTF. The CDR3 region has the DNA TGTGCCAGCAGTTTTGGCAGAATCTATGGCTACACCTTC. The V gene is TRBV12-3 or TRBV12-4, the J gene TRBJ1-2, with D unclear. CDR3 size: 13 residues. V was cut by 3 bases and J by 4 bases, with 9 bases left in between.

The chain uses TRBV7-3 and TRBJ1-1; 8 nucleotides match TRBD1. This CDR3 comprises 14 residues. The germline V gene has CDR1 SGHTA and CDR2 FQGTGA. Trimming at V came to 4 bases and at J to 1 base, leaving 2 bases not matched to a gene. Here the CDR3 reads CASSSDRGNTEAFF. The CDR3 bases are TGTGCCAGCAGCTCTGACAGGGGGAACACTGAAGCTTTCTTT.

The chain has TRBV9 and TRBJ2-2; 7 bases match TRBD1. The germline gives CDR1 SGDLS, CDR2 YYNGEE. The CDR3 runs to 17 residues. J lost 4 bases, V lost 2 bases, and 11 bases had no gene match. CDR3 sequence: CASSVRTDRVGTGELFF. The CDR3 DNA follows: TGTGCCAGCAGCGTTAGAACCGACAGGGTCGGCACCGGGGAGCTGTTTTTT.

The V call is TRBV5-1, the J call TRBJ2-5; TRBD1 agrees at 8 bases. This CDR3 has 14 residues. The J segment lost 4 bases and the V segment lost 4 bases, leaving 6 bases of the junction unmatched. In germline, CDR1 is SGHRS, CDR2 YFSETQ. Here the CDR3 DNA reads TGCGCCAGCAGCAGGGGACAGGCCGGAGAGACCCAGTACTTC. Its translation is CASSRGQAGETQYF.